This entry concerns a single TCR beta chain. Donors, without exception, were Caucasian adults residing in Nashville, Tennessee. Trimming left V 6 bases short and J 7 bases short, with 10 bases between. CDR1 and CDR2 from the germline V gene are LNHDA and SQIVND (reference sequence). The CDR3 loop spans 12 amino acids. This sample is part of a study of shared clonotypes between healthy human individuals. Several immunoSEQ 96-well plates shared each subset's DNA, each plate a replicate. Original handling: ImmunoSEQ gave junction-only sequences without quality scores, so filtering differed. Assay: immunoSEQ multiplex PCR; the TCRdb copy retains only in-frame clones and omits some. V and J calls and clone size are copied from that table; D and trimming were computed from the DNA. The profile shows hundreds of thousands of clones, around three quarters of them singletons.

The specimen sequenced was PBMCs. The chain is built from TRBV19 and TRBJ1-5, with D perhaps TRBD1 (6 bases). This TCR derives from a woman aged 40 to 50 in good health. Some clones in this sample may be carry-over from other donors' samples. This chain's CDR3 is CASRGGGQPQHF. The CDR3 region has the DNA TGTGCCAGTAGAGGGGGGGGACAGCCCCAGCATTTT.